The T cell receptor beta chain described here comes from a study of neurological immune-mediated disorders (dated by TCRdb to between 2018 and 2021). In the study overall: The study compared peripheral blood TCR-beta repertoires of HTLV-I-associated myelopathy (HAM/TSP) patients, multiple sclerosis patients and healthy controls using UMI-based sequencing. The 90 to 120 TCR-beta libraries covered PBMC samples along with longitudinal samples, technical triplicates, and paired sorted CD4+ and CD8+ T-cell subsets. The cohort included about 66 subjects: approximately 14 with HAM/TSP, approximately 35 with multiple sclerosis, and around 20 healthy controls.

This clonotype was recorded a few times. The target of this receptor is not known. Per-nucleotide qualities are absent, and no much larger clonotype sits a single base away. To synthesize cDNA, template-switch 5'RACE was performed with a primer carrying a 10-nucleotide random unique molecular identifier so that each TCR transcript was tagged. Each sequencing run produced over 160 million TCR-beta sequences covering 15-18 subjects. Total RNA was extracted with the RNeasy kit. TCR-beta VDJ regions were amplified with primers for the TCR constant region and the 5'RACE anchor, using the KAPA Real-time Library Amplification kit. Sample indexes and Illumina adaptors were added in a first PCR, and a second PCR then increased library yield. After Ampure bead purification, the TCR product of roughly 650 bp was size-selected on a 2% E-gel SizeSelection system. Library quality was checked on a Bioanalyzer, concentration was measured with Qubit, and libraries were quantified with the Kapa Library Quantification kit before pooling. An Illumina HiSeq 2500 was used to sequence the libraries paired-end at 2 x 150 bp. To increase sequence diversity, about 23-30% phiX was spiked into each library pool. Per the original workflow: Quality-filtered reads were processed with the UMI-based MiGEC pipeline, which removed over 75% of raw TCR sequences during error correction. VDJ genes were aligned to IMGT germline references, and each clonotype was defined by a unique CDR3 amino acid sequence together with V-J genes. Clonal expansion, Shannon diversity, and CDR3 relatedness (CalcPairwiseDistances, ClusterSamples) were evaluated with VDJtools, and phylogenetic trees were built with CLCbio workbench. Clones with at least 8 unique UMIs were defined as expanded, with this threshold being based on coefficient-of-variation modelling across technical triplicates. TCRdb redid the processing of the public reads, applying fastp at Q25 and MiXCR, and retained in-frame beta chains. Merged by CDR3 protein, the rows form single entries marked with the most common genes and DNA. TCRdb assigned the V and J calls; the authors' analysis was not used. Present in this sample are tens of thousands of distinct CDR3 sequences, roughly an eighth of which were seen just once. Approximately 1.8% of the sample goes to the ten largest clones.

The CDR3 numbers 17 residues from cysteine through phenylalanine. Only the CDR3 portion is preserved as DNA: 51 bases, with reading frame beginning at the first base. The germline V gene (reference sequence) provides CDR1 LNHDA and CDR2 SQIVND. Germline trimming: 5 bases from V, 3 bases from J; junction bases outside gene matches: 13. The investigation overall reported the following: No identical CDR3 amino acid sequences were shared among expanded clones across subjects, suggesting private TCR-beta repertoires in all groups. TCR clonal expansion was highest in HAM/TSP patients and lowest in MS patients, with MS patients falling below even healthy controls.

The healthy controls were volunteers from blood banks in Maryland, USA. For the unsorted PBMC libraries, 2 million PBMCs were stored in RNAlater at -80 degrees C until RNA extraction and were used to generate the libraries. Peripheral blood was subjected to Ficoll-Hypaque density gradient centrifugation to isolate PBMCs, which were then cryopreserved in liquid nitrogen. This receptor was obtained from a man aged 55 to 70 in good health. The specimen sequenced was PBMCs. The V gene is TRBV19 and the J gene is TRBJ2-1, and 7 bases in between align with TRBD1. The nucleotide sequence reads TGTGCCAGTAGTGGAAGACAGGGTATAGAACTCTACAATGAGCAGTTCTTC. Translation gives CASSGRQGIELYNEQFF.